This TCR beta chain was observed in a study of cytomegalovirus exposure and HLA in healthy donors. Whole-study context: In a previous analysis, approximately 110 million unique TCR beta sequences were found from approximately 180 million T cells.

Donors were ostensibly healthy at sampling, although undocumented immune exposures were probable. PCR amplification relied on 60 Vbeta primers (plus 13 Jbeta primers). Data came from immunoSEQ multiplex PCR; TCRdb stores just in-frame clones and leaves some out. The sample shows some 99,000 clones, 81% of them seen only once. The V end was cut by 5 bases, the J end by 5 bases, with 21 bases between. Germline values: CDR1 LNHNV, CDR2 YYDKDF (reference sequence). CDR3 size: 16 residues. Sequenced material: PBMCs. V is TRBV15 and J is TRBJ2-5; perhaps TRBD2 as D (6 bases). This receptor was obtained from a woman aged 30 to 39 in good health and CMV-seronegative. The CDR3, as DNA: TGTGCCACCAGCCCCCGCGGTTCGGGGGTAATGGAGACCCAGTACTTC. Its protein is CATSPRGSGVMETQYF. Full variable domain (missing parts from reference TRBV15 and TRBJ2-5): DAMVIQNPRYQVTQFGKPVTLSCSQTLNHNVMYWYQQKSSQAPKLLFHYYDKDFNNEADTPDNFQSRRPNTSFCFLDIRSPGLGDTAMYLCATSPRGSGVMETQYFGPGTRLLVL.